This T cell receptor (beta chain) was sequenced in a study of radiotherapy plus CTLA-4 blockade in lung cancer. Across the study: Among all patients, approximately 17% showed objective responses, while roughly 31% had disease control. Study findings and constraints: Radiotherapy was combined with ipilimumab, and tumor-derived TCR clones then expanded in blood. Response, reportedly, was best predicted by interferon-beta along with early blood T cell clone dynamics.

With ipilimumab providing CTLA-4 blockade, focal radiation was administered to patients who had chemo-refractory metastatic non-small-cell lung cancer. Only a few counts were recorded for this clone. Its antigen is as yet unknown. The germline CDR1 and CDR2 sequences are SGHTA and FQGTGA. Trimming removed 1 base from V and 1 base from J, with 4 bases in between. This CDR3 is 13 amino acids long. Clones were read by immunoSEQ multiplex PCR, and TCRdb kept only the in-frame ones, dropping some. The sample has 90,000 to 100,000 clones, around 88% seen once. The sample consisted of peripheral blood, taken from a patient treated with radiotherapy plus ipilimumab. The V call is TRBV7-3, the J call TRBJ1-1; D remains ambiguous. The sequence was collected from a human donor with non-small cell lung cancer that progressed on radiotherapy plus ipilimumab. This chain's CDR3 is CASSLRTNTEAFF. In DNA form, the CDR3 reads TGTGCCAGCAGCTTAAGAACGAACACTGAAGCTTTCTTT.